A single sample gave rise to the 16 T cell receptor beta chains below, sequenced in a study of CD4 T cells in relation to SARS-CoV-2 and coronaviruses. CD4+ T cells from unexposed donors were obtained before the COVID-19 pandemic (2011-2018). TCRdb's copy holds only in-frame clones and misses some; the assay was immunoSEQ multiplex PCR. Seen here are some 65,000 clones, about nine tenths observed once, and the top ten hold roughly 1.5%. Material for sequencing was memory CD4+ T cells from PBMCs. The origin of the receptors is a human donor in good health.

Written as DNA, the CDR3 is TGCGCCAGCAGTGAGTTCCTAGCGACCCAAGAGACCCAGTACTTC. This gives the protein CASSEFLATQETQYF. This rearrangement joins TRBV10-2 to TRBJ2-5, with D possibly matching TRBD2 (6 bases). There are 15 residues in the CDR3. Germline CDR1 reads WSHSY; CDR2 reads SAAADI. The V and J ends lost 1 base and 1 base respectively, with 10 bases between them.

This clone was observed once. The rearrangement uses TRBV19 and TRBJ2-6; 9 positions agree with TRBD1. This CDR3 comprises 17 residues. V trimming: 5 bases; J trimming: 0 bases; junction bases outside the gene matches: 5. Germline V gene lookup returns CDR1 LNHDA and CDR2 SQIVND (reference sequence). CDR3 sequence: CASSPQGADSGANVLTF. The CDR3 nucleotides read TGTGCCAGTAGTCCACAGGGGGCGGACTCTGGGGCCAACGTCCTGACTTTC.

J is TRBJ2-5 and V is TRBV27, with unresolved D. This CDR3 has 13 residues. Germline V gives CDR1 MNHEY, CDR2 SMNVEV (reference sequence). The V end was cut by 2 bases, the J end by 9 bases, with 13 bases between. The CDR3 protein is CASSLTRSQAQYF. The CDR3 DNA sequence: TGTGCCAGCAGTTTAACGCGGTCGCAAGCCCAGTACTTC.

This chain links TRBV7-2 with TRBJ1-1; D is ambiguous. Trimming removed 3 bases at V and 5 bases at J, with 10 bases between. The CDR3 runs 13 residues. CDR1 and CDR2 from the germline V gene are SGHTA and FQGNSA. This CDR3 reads CASSFSSGTEAFF. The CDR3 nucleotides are TGTGCCAGCAGCTTTTCCTCCGGAACTGAAGCTTTCTTT.

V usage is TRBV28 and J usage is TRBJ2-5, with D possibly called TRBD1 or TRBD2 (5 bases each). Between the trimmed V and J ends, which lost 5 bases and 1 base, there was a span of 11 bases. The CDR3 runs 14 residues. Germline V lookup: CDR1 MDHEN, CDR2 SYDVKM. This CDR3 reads CASSVPGSQETQYF. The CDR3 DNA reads TGTGCCAGCAGTGTTCCAGGGAGCCAAGAGACCCAGTACTTC.

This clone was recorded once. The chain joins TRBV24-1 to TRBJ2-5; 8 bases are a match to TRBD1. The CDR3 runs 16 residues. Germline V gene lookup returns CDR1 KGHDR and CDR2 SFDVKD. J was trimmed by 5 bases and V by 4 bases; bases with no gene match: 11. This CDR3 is CATSDRDRTGGETQYF. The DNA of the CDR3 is TGTGCCACCAGTGACCGGGACAGGACTGGCGGGGAGACCCAGTACTTC.

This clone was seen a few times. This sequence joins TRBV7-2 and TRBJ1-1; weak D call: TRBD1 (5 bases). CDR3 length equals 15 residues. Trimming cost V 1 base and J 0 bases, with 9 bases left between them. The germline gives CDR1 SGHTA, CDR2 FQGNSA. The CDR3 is CASSLVGVVNTEAFF. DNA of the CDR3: TGTGCCAGCAGCTTAGTGGGGGTTGTGAACACTGAAGCTTTCTTT.

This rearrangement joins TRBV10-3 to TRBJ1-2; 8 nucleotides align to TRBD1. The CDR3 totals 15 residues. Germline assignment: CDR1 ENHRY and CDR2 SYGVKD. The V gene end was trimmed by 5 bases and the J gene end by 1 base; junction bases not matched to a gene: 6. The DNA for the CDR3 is TGTGCCATCAGTTATAGGACAGGGCATAACTATGGCTACACCTTC. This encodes CAISYRTGHNYGYTF.

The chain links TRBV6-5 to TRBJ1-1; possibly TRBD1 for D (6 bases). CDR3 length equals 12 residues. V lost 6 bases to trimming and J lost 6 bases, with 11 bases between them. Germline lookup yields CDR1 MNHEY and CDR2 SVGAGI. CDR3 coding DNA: TGTGCCAGCAGCCCAAGGACAGCTGAAGCTTTCTTT. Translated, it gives CASSPRTAEAFF.

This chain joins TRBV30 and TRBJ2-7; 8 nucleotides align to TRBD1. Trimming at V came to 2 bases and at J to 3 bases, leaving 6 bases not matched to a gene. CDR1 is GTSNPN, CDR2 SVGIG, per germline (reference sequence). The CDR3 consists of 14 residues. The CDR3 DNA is TGTGCCTGGAGTTGGTCAGGGGGCAACTACGAGCAGTACTTC. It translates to CAWSWSGGNYEQYF.

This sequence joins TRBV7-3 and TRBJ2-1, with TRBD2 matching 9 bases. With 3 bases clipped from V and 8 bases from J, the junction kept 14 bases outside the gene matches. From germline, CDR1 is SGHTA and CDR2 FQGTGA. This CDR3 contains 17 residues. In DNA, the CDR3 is TGTGCCAGCAGCTTCGCGGGAGGGCCGGGAGGTAGCTATGAGCAGTTCTTC. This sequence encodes CASSFAGGPGGSYEQFF.

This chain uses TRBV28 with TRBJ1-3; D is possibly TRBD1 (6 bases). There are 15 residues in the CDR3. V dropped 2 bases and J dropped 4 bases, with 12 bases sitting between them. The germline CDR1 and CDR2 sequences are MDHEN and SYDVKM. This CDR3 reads CASSLAYQGGNTIYF. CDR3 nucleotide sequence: TGTGCCAGCAGTTTAGCCTATCAGGGGGGAAACACCATATATTTT.

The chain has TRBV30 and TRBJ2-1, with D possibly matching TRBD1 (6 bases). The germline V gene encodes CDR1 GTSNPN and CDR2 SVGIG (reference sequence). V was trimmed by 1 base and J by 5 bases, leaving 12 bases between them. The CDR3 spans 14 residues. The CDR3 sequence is CAWSGQGRHNEQFF. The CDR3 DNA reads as TGTGCCTGGAGTGGTCAGGGGAGACACAATGAGCAGTTCTTC.

The CDR3 DNA sequence: TGCGCCAGCAGCCAGGGGAGGTCCACTGAAGCTTTCTTT. This sequence encodes CASSQGRSTEAFF. The chain joins TRBV4-1 to TRBJ1-1; no reliable D call. This CDR3 contains 13 residues. Trimming left V 3 bases short and J 4 bases short, with 9 bases between. The V gene's germline CDR1 is MGHRA and CDR2 YSYEKL.

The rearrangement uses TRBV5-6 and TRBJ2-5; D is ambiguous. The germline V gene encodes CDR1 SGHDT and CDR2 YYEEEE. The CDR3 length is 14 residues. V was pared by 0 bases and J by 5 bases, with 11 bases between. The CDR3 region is CASSLVADGETQYF. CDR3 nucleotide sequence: TGTGCCAGCAGCTTGGTGGCAGATGGTGAGACCCAGTACTTC.

The CDR3 spells CASSHSTSGGPSLNTGELFF. CDR3 DNA: TGCGCCAGCAGCCATTCGACTAGCGGGGGGCCGTCCTTGAACACCGGGGAGCTGTTTTTT. The chain is built from TRBV4-1 and TRBJ2-2, with 13 nucleotides matching TRBD2. V lost 3 bases to trimming and J lost 1 base; unmatched junction nucleotides: 11. The CDR3 is 20 amino acids. In germline, CDR1 is MGHRA, CDR2 YSYEKL.